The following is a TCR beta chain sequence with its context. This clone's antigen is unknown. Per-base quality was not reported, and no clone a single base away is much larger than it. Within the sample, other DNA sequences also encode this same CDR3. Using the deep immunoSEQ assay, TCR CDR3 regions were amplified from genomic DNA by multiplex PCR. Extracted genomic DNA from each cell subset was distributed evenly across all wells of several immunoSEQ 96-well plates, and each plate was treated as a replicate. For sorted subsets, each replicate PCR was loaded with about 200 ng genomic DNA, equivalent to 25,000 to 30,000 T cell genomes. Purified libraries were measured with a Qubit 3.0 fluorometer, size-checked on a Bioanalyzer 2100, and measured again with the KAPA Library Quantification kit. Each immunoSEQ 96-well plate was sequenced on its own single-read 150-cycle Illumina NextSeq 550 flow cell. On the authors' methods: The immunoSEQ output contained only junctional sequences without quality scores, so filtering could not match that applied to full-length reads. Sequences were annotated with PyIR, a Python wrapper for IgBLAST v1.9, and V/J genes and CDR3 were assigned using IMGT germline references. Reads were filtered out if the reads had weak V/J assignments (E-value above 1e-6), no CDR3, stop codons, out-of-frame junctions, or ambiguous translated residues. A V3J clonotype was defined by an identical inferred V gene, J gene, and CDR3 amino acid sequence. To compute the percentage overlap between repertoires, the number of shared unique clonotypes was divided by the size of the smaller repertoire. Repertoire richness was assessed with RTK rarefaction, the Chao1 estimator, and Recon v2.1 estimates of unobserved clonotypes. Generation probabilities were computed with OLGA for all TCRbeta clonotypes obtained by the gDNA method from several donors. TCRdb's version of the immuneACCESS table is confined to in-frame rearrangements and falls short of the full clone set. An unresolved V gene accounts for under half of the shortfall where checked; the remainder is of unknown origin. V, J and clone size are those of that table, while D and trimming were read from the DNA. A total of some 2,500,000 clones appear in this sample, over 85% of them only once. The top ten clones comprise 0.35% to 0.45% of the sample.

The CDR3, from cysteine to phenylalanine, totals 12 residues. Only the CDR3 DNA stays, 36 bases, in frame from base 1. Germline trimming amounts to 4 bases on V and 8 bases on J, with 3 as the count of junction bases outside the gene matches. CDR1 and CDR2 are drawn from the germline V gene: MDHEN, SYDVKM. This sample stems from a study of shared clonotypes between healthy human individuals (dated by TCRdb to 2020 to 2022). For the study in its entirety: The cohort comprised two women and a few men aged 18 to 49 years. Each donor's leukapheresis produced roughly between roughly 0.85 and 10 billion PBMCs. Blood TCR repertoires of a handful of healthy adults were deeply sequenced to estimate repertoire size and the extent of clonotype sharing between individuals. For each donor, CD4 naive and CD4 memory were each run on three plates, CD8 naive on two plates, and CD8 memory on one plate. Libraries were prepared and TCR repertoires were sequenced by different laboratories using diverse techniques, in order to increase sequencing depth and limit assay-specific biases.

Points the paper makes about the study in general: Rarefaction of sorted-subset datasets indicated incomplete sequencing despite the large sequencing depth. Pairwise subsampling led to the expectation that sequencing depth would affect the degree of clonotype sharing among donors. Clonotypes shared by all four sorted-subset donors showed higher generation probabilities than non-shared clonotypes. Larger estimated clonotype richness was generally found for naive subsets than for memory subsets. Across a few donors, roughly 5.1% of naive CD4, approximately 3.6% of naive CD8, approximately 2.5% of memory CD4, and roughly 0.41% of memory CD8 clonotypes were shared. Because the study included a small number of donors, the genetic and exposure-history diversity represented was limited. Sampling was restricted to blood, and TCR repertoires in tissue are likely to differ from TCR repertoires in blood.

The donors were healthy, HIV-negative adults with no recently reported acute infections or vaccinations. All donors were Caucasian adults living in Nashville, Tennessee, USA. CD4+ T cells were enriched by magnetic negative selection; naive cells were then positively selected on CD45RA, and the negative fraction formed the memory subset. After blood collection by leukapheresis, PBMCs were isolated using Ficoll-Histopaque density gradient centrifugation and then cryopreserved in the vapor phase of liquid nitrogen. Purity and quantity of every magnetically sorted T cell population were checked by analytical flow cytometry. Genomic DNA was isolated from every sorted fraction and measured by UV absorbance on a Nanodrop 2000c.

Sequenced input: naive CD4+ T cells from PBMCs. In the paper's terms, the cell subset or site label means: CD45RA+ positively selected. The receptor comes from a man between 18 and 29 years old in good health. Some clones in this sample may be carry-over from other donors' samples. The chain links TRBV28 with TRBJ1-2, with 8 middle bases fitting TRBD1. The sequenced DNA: TGTGCCAGCAGTTGGCAGGGGGCAGGCTACACCTTC. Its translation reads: CASSWQGAGYTF.